These 8 T cell receptor beta chains were sequenced from one sample in a study of a mutant IDH1 vaccine in newly diagnosed glioma (dated by TCRdb to the early 2020s). The sample's time point label, in plain terms: week 5, during vaccination. Each vaccine dose, consisting of 300 ug of a 20-mer mutant IDH1 peptide in Montanide, was administered subcutaneously with topical imiquimod. Library generation was performed with the immunoSEQ multiplex PCR assay. The clones in this table, taken by TCRdb from immuneACCESS, are in-frame only. Not every clone is retained; where verified, under half of the shortfall comes from an unresolved V gene, and the cause of the rest is unknown. This sample comprises tens of thousands of clones, approximately 80% of them detected only once. 7.2% of the sample belongs to the ten largest clones. The antigens of these receptors remain unknown. The sequences come from PBMCs, collected from a glioma patient whose treatment included an IDH1 peptide vaccine. The receptors were sampled from a man aged 40-49 years with glioma. Some clones in this sample may be carry-over from other donors' samples.

This CDR3 reads CASSLSGGVPEAFF. CDR3 in DNA: TGTGCCAGCAGCTTGTCAGGGGGCGTTCCTGAAGCTTTCTTT. This rearrangement joins TRBV5-4 to TRBJ1-1; 8 nucleotides agree with TRBD1. Germline V gene data show CDR1 as SGHNT and CDR2 as YYREEE (reference sequence). J was trimmed by 6 bases and V by 1 base; bases with no gene match: 5. The CDR3 covers 14 residues.

The rearrangement joins TRBV28 to TRBJ2-5; 11 bases line up with TRBD2. This CDR3 region has 18 residues. J lost 0 bases, V lost 5 bases, and 11 bases had no gene match. The germline V gene has CDR1 MDHEN and CDR2 SYDVKM. CDR3 region: CASSGGLAGGRYQETQYF. For the CDR3, the DNA is TGTGCCAGCAGTGGGGGGCTAGCGGGGGGTCGGTACCAAGAGACCCAGTACTTC.

The chain employs TRBV28 and TRBJ1-5; no definite D call. This CDR3 has 11 residues. The V gene's germline CDR1 is MDHEN and CDR2 SYDVKM. The V gene lost 5 bases and the J gene lost 4 bases, with 3 bases spanning the gap. DNA of the CDR3: TGTGCCAGCAGTGGGAATCAGCCCCAGCATTTT. Protein sequence: CASSGNQPQHF.

The chain uses TRBV6-5 and TRBJ1-3; D is ambiguous. Germline V lookup: CDR1 MNHEY, CDR2 SVGAGI. The CDR3 extends over 14 amino acids. V was cut by 5 bases and J by 0 bases, with 8 bases left in between. Here the CDR3 reads CASSPTLSGNTIYF. The CDR3 region has the DNA TGTGCCAGCAGTCCGACCCTCTCTGGAAACACCATATATTTT.

The J gene is TRBJ1-6, the V gene TRBV6-1; tentatively, D is TRBD1 (6 bases). Trimming stripped 5 bases from V and 6 bases from J, with 14 bases between. Germline loops: CDR1 MNHNS, CDR2 SASEGT. The CDR3 runs 15 residues. CDR3 protein: CASSRGQTLNSPLHF. As DNA, the CDR3 is TGTGCCAGCAGTCGCGGACAGACGCTTAATTCACCCCTCCACTTT.

The chain links TRBV18 to TRBJ2-6; no reliable D call. The V and J ends lost 2 bases and 0 bases respectively, with 5 bases between them. The CDR3 is made up of 15 amino acids. Germline CDR1 is KGHSH and CDR2 is LQKENI. The DNA of the CDR3 is TGTGCCAGCTCACCAAGAACCTCTGGGGCCAACGTCCTGACTTTC. Its translation: CASSPRTSGANVLTF.

Only a few counts were recorded for this clone. The genes are TRBV4-3 and TRBJ1-4; D is possibly TRBD1 (5 bases). The V gene's germline CDR1 is LGHNA and CDR2 YSLEER. This CDR3 is built from 17 residues. The V end lost 0 bases, the J end lost 8 bases, and 19 bases lay between the germline ends. CDR3 residues: CASSQEETDYLWEKLFF. The DNA for the CDR3 is TGCGCCAGCAGCCAAGAAGAGACAGACTACTTGTGGGAAAAACTGTTTTTT.

V usage is TRBV6-1 and J usage is TRBJ2-2; TRBD1 aligns across 8 bases. The J segment lost 9 bases and the V segment lost 2 bases, leaving 2 bases of the junction unmatched. The CDR3 consists of 13 residues. Germline lookup yields CDR1 MNHNS and CDR2 SASEGT. The CDR3 region has the DNA TGTGCCAGCAGTGAAAGACAGGGGAGGGAGCTGTTTTTT. The encoded protein is CASSERQGRELFF.